This T cell receptor (beta chain) came from a study of cytomegalovirus exposure and HLA in healthy donors. Regarding the study as a whole: Reports credit the classifier with highly specific, highly sensitive diagnosis of cytomegalovirus status. TCR beta sequences numbering roughly 16,000 were associated with HLA alleles at 0.05 false discovery rate in a later analysis.

The sample holds a few counts of this clone. The antigen is not known. CDR3 size: 15 residues. Trimming took off 0 bases at V and 2 bases at J, with 8 bases between the two ends. Germline CDR1 and CDR2: LGHNA and YSLEER. It was with 60 Vbeta and 13 Jbeta primers that the PCR ran. In the original processing: A later analysis tallied 80 million to 100 million unique TCR beta chains, 9.5 million to 14 million of them shared. Clones were sequenced by immunoSEQ multiplex PCR, and TCRdb holds only the in-frame ones, with some missing. That table furnishes V, J and clone size, whereas the DNA furnished D and trimming. The sample has some 170,000 clones; 60% to 80% are singletons.

The V and J genes are TRBV4-3 and TRBJ2-1; unclear D gene. Sequencing was done on a sample of PBMCs. The receptor was derived from a man younger than 40 in good health and CMV-seropositive. CDR3 sequence: CASSQDFRPYNEQFF. CDR3 coding DNA: TGCGCCAGCAGCCAAGATTTTCGTCCCTACAATGAGCAGTTCTTC.